A single T cell receptor (beta chain) is shown here with its context. Its target is unknown. The data originate from a study of T cell responses to AZD1222 COVID-19 vaccine. Study observations and caveats: Without day 14 samples, only post-peak T cell repertoires were studied. Females made up more of the donors, who were largely white British, and clonal diversity may have come out too low.

Germline V gene sequence: CDR1 MNHEY, CDR2 SMNVEV (reference sequence). With 5 bases removed from V and 6 bases from J, the gap between germline ends came to 14 bases. The CDR3 length is 14 residues. TCRdb's copy holds only in-frame clones and misses some; the assay was immunoSEQ multiplex PCR. The table includes tens of thousands of clones, roughly 91% detected once. The sample in question was peripheral blood, obtained on day 0 of MenACWY control vaccination. The receptor's source is an adult in good health. The genes are TRBV27 and TRBJ2-1; possibly TRBD1 or TRBD2 for D (5 bases each). In nucleotides, the CDR3 is TGTGCCAGCAGTCGTGGGACCGGGGTCAATGAGCAGTTCTTC. Its protein is CASSRGTGVNEQFF.